Only one count was recorded for the clone carrying this T cell receptor beta chain. Its cognate antigen is unknown. A read error may explain this, as a much larger clone is one base away. Each fraction contributed one 500,000-cell aliquot for sequencing. The entry originates in a study of coeliac disease. Study information: Without high-resolution HLA typing, biased TRBV7-2 usage was queried. Findings of the study overall: Published gliadin-specific TRB sequences appeared in about 45% of the 18 coeliac samples, 1 of 6 controls. Intraepithelial and lamina propria fractions were not highly pure.

Germline V gene lookup returns CDR1 MNHNY and CDR2 SVGAGI (reference sequence). The CDR3 covers 16 residues. Generated by immunoSEQ multiplex PCR, the TCRdb table keeps only in-frame clones and is missing some. Here the sample spans about 2,100 clones, roughly 70% being singletons. This sequence was found in a woman aged 50 to 60 with celiac disease on a gluten-free diet. The chain links TRBV6-6 to TRBJ2-5; TRBD2 agrees at 14 bases. Material: lamina propria lymphocytes from the gut. CDR3: CASSRGLAGAQETRYF. CDR3 DNA sequence: TGTGCCAGCAGCCGGGGACTAGCGGGGGCCCAAGAGACCCGGTACTTC.